These T cell receptor beta chains were read from a single sample in a study of blood T cell repertoires in COVID-19. Sequencing was performed with immunoSEQ multiplex PCR; in TCRdb, only in-frame clones are kept and a portion is missing. The sample includes 380,000 or so clones, around 89% of them seen just once. Input material: peripheral blood. The source of these receptors is a man aged 35 to 55 with acute or convalescent COVID-19. CDR3s include the opening cysteine and the closing phenylalanine or tryptophan. A D gene is named only where the DNA matches it firmly. Only some rows state a clone size, as once, few, many or a class for expanded clones.

clone_size	v_call	d_call	j_call	cdr3_aa	cdr3_nt
-	TRBV18	-	TRBJ1-2	CASSPRSGVYGYTF	TGTGCCAGCTCACCACGCTCGGGGGTGTATGGCTACACCTTC
-	TRBV5-5	-	TRBJ1-4	CASSLSQGYNEKLFF	TGTGCCAGCAGCTTGTCGCAGGGTTATAATGAAAAACTGTTTTTT
-	TRBV6-5	TRBD1	TRBJ2-1	CASSWQGASYNEQFF	TGTGCCAGCAGTTGGCAGGGGGCATCCTACAATGAGCAGTTCTTC
-	TRBV9	-	TRBJ2-7	CASRSPREVGHEQYF	TGTGCCAGCAGGTCGCCGAGGGAAGTGGGCCACGAGCAGTACTTC
-	TRBV6-5	TRBD1	TRBJ1-4	CASSLSGTGLEKLFF	TGTGCCAGCAGTCTGTCCGGGACAGGGTTGGAAAAACTGTTTTTT
-	TRBV10-3	TRBD1	TRBJ1-1	CAISEQGLNTEAFF	TGTGCCATCAGTGAACAGGGGCTGAACACTGAAGCTTTCTTT
many	TRBV6-2/TRBV6-3	-	TRBJ1-1	CASSWTRLMNTEAFF	TGTGCCAGCAGTTGGACACGTTTAATGAACACTGAAGCTTTCTTT
-	TRBV20-1	TRBD1	TRBJ2-1	CSARDMTGHFF	TGCAGTGCTAGAGATATGACAGGGCACTTCTTC
-	TRBV7-8	TRBD1	TRBJ2-7	CASSLSTGGHEQYF	TGTGCCAGCAGCTTAAGTACAGGGGGCCACGAGCAGTACTTC
-	TRBV6-2/TRBV6-3	-	TRBJ2-7	CASSLGPIEEQYF	TGTGCCAGCAGCCTCGGTCCCATCGAAGAGCAGTACTTC
-	TRBV5-1	TRBD2	TRBJ2-2	CASSSPGGEKGGELFF	TGCGCCAGCAGCTCCCCGGGGGGGGAAAAAGGCGGGGAGCTGTTTTTT
-	TRBV7-3	-	TRBJ1-2	CASSLRGQDGYTF	TGTGCCAGCAGCTTAAGAGGACAAGATGGCTACACCTTC
-	TRBV7-9	-	TRBJ2-3	CASRKRNTDTQYF	TGTGCCAGCAGGAAGAGAAACACAGATACGCAGTATTTT
-	TRBV7-3	TRBD2	TRBJ2-5	CASSLGATSGARGETQYF	TGTGCCAGCAGCTTAGGTGCGACTAGCGGGGCGCGTGGGGAGACCCAGTACTTC
-	TRBV27	-	TRBJ1-5	CASTPTGLLNQPQHF	TGTGCCAGTACGCCGACTGGACTTCTCAATCAGCCCCAGCATTTT
-	TRBV21-1	-	TRBJ1-4	CASSKAVEGTGAVLYEKLFF	TGTGCCAGCAGCAAAGCAGTAGAAGGGACAGGGGCAGTCCTTTATGAAAAACTGTTTTTT
once	TRBV7-9	TRBD1	TRBJ1-2	CASSVTTGNYGYTF	TGTGCCAGCAGCGTAACGACAGGGAACTATGGCTACACCTTC
-	TRBV27	-	TRBJ1-5	CASSLWWQGSNQPQHF	TGTGCCAGCAGTTTATGGTGGCAGGGAAGCAATCAGCCCCAGCATTTT
-	TRBV27	-	TRBJ1-6	CASTGGRSPLHF	TGTGCCAGCACGGGGGGTAGGTCACCCCTCCACTTT
-	TRBV30	TRBD1	TRBJ1-6	CAFSRGQPNSPLHF	TGTGCCTTCAGCCGGGGACAGCCTAATTCACCCCTCCACTTT
-	TRBV7-3	TRBD2	TRBJ2-3	CASSLSLAGGADTQYF	TGTGCCAGCAGCTTATCGCTAGCGGGAGGTGCAGATACGCAGTATTTT
once	TRBV5-1	-	TRBJ1-2	CASSPRRDFLYGYTF	TGCGCCAGCAGCCCCCGCAGGGACTTTCTCTATGGCTACACCTTC
once	TRBV28	-	TRBJ2-7	CASSPPGKDYEQYF	TGTGCCAGCAGTCCCCCAGGGAAAGACTACGAGCAGTACTTC
-	TRBV19	TRBD2	TRBJ2-1	CASSLASGERFDEQFF	TGTGCCAGTAGTCTGGCTAGCGGAGAGAGGTTCGATGAGCAGTTCTTC
-	TRBV2	-	TRBJ1-1	CAIYAGMRTEAFF	TGTGCCATATACGCAGGGATGCGCACTGAAGCTTTCTTT
-	TRBV4-3	-	TRBJ2-1	CASSQDVGLYNEQFF	TGCGCCAGCAGCCAAGATGTGGGACTCTACAATGAGCAGTTCTTC
-	TRBV28	TRBD2	TRBJ2-1	CASSLRTSGDNEQFF	TGTGCCAGCAGTCTACGGACTAGCGGGGACAATGAGCAGTTCTTC
-	TRBV5-1	-	TRBJ2-7	CASSLAGGSYEQYF	TGCGCCAGCAGCTTGGCCGGCGGATCCTACGAGCAGTACTTC
-	TRBV5-6	TRBD1	TRBJ2-7	CASSTGGQGWAYEQYF	TGTGCCAGCAGCACTGGGGGACAGGGGTGGGCCTACGAGCAGTACTTC
-	TRBV5-1	-	TRBJ1-1	CASSPGRENTEAFF	TGCGCCAGCAGCCCCGGACGGGAGAACACTGAAGCTTTCTTT
-	TRBV28	-	TRBJ2-1	CASTQGVRGEQFF	TGTGCCAGCACCCAGGGCGTAAGGGGTGAGCAGTTCTTC
-	TRBV10-3	TRBD1	TRBJ1-1	CATEDRVTGEAFF	TGTGCCACCGAGGACAGGGTGACGGGTGAAGCTTTCTTT
many	TRBV20-1	-	TRBJ2-5	CSPQNQETQYF	TGCAGTCCACAAAATCAAGAGACCCAGTACTTC
-	TRBV3-1/TRBV3-2	-	TRBJ2-1	CASSRGGNEQFF	TGTGCCAGCAGCCGAGGGGGCAATGAGCAGTTCTTC
-	TRBV18	-	TRBJ1-3	CASSPQASGNTIYF	TGTGCCAGCTCACCTCAGGCCTCTGGAAACACCATATATTTT
-	TRBV19	-	TRBJ2-2	CASSPYLTNTGELFF	TGTGCCAGTAGTCCATACCTGACAAACACCGGGGAGCTGTTTTTT
-	TRBV14	TRBD1	TRBJ2-3	CASSQGYRGGTDTQYF	TGTGCCAGCAGCCAAGGATACAGGGGTGGCACAGATACGCAGTATTTT
few	TRBV7-9	-	TRBJ2-1	CASSLTGNTENNEQFF	TGTGCCAGCAGCTTAACGGGGAACACAGAGAACAATGAGCAGTTCTTC
-	TRBV27	-	TRBJ2-1	CASSSFNPGAYNEQFF	TGTGCCAGCAGTTCCTTTAACCCGGGAGCCTACAATGAGCAGTTCTTC
-	TRBV6-5	-	TRBJ2-1	CASSYGRAHNEQFF	TGTGCCAGCAGTTACGGCAGGGCCCACAATGAGCAGTTCTTC
-	TRBV28	TRBD2	TRBJ2-1	CASSVPGLVVYEQFF	TGTGCCAGCAGCGTACCGGGACTAGTTGTCTATGAGCAGTTCTTC
-	TRBV15	-	TRBJ2-7	CATSRLGATYEQYF	TGTGCCACCAGCAGACTGGGGGCTACCTACGAGCAGTACTTC
-	TRBV9	TRBD1	TRBJ2-3	CASSSRTGGLTDTQYF	TGTGCCAGCAGCTCGCGGACAGGGGGGCTGACAGATACGCAGTATTTT
-	TRBV3-1/TRBV3-2	TRBD1	TRBJ1-1	CASSRDRMTEAFF	TGTGCCAGCAGCCGGGACAGAATGACTGAAGCTTTCTTT
-	TRBV2	TRBD1	TRBJ2-4	CASSVVGQGILQGAKNIQYF	TGTGCCAGCAGTGTCGTTGGACAGGGGATTTTGCAGGGGGCCAAAAACATTCAGTACTTC